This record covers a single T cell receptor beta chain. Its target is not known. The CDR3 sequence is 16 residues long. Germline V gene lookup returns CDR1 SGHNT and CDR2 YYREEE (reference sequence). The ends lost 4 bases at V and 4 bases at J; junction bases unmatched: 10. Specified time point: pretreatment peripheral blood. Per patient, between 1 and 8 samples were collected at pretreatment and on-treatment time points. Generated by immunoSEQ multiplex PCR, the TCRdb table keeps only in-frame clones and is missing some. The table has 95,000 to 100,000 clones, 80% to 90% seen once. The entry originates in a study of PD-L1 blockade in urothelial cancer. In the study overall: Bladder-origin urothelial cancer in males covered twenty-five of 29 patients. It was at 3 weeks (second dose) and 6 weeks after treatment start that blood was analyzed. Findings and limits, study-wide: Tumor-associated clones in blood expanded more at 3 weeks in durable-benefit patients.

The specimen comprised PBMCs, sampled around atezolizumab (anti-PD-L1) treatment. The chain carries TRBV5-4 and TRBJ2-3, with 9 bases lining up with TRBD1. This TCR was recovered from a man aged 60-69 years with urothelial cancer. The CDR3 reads CASSGLGQGTSDTQYF. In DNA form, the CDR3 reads TGTGCCAGCAGCGGACTTGGACAGGGGACGTCAGATACGCAGTATTTT.